Below, 7 T cell receptor beta chains from the same sample are listed, as sequenced in a study of blood T cell repertoires in COVID-19. This table comes from immunoSEQ multiplex PCR, and its TCRdb copy is limited to in-frame clones, with some not included. The data show some 140,000 clones, about 85% seen once. The specimen sequenced was peripheral blood. These receptors originate from a man aged 55 to 69 with COVID-19, enrolled during active disease.

V is TRBV11-2 and J is TRBJ2-7, with 9 bases that match TRBD1. The junction had 8 bases not matched to a gene; V was cut back by 4 bases and J by 4 bases. This CDR3 contains 15 residues. Germline CDR1 and CDR2: SGHAT and FQNNGV. CDR3 residues: CASSSTTGGLYEQYF. For the CDR3, the DNA is TGTGCCAGCAGCTCAACAACAGGGGGCCTTTACGAGCAGTACTTC. Supplemented by reference TRBV11-2 and TRBJ2-7, the full variable domain reads EAGVAQSPRYKIIEKRQSVAFWCNPISGHATLYWYQQILGQGPKLLIQFQNNGVVDDSQLPKDRFSAERLKGVDSTLKIQPAKLEDSAVYLCASSSTTGGLYEQYFGPGTRLTVT.

This clone was counted between two and nine times. The chain couples TRBV18 to TRBJ2-3; TRBD2 matches at 7 bases. CDR1 is KGHSH, CDR2 LQKENI, per germline. This CDR3 has 16 residues. After removal of 0 bases from V and 4 bases from J, the junction contained 7 bases not matched to a gene. The CDR3: CASSPPRGSSSDTQYF. DNA of the CDR3: TGTGCCAGCTCACCACCGCGCGGGAGTAGCTCAGATACGCAGTATTTT.

The V call is TRBV5-1, the J call TRBJ1-1; 7 nucleotides agree with TRBD1. CDR3 length: 14 residues. J gave up 4 bases and V 4 bases, and 7 bases lay outside the gene matches. CDR1 is SGHRS, CDR2 YFSETQ, per germline. The DNA for the CDR3 is TGCGCCAGCAGCACAGGGGACGTTATCACTGAAGCTTTCTTT. Its translation: CASSTGDVITEAFF.

This sequence joins TRBV3-1 (or the pseudogene TRBV3-2) and TRBJ2-7; D possibly corresponds to TRBD2 (6 bases). Germline loops: CDR1 LGHDT, CDR2 YNNKEL (reference sequence). Trimming cost V 0 bases and J 3 bases, with 15 bases left between them. The length of the CDR3 is 16 residues. This CDR3 is CASSQDNVGTRYEQYF. CDR3 DNA: TGTGCCAGCAGCCAAGATAATGTGGGGACTCGCTACGAGCAGTACTTC.

V and J are TRBV7-2 and TRBJ1-5; the match to TRBD1 covers 9 bases. V trimming: 4 bases; J trimming: 1 base; junction bases outside the gene matches: 5. The CDR3 is made up of 16 amino acids. Germline loops: CDR1 SGHTA, CDR2 FQGNSA. In nucleotides, the CDR3 is TGTGCCAGCAGCTGGGGGACAGGGATGAGCAATCAGCCCCAGCATTTT. The encoded protein is CASSWGTGMSNQPQHF. The whole variable domain, remainder taken from reference TRBV7-2 and TRBJ1-5, is GAGVSQSPSNKVTEKGKDVELRCDPISGHTALYWYRQSLGQGLEFLIYFQGNSAPDKSGLPSDRFSAERTGGSVSTLTIQRTQQEDSAVYLCASSWGTGMSNQPQHFGDGTRLSIL.

This clone occurred once. The chain is built from TRBV27 and TRBJ2-1; D gene uncertain. V shed 0 bases and J shed 7 bases, with 7 bases lying between them. CDR1 is MNHEY and CDR2 is SMNVEV in the germline V gene (reference sequence). This CDR3 comprises 13 residues. DNA of the CDR3: TGTGCCAGCAGTTTATCCAACTTGAATGAGCAGTTCTTC. It yields the protein CASSLSNLNEQFF.

The J gene is TRBJ2-7, the V gene TRBV11-2, with 7 bases fitting TRBD2. The trim removed 5 bases at V and 4 bases at J, leaving 11 bases unmatched. Germline CDR1 reads SGHAT; CDR2 reads FQNNGV. The CDR3 is 15 amino acids. For the CDR3, the DNA is TGTGCCAGCAGCCGAGAGCGCGGGAGTATTTACGAGCAGTACTTC. It specifies CASSRERGSIYEQYF.